This paragraph reports one T cell receptor (beta chain). Both 60 Vbeta primers and 13 Jbeta primers went into the PCR. Method: immunoSEQ multiplex PCR; TCRdb's copy keeps in-frame clones and lacks some. Of some 130,000 clones listed, roughly 83% are singletons. The CDR3 totals 16 residues. Germline CDR1 is SNHLY and CDR2 is FYNNEI. Trimming stripped 7 bases from V and 2 bases from J, with 19 bases between. This specimen comes from a study of cytomegalovirus exposure and HLA in healthy donors. V and J are TRBV2 and TRBJ2-3; D may be TRBD1 (5 bases). The sequence was collected from a girl under 10 years old in good health and CMV-seronegative. Sequenced input: PBMCs. The CDR3 DNA sequence: TGTGCCAGCACCCTTGAATCGGACACCTCCACAGATACGCAGTATTTT. Translating gives CASTLESDTSTDTQYF.